The 17 T cell receptor beta chains listed next were all sequenced from one sample in a study of blood T cell repertoires in COVID-19. Sequencing used immunoSEQ multiplex PCR; TCRdb keeps in-frame clones, though not all of them. The profile shows 200,000 to 250,000 clones, 65% to 85% of them singletons. The sequenced sample consisted of peripheral blood. The source of these receptors is a woman aged 25 to 39 with COVID-19, enrolled during active disease.

The chain employs TRBV4-1 and TRBJ1-2, with 12 bases that match TRBD1. CDR1 and CDR2 (germline): MGHRA, YSYEKL. The CDR3 contains 18 residues. J gave up 8 bases and V 1 base, and 14 bases lay outside the gene matches. CDR3 bases: TGCGCCAGCAGCCAAGGGGGAGGTTGGGGACAGGGGGCTTACGGCTACACCTTC. This sequence encodes CASSQGGGWGQGAYGYTF.

The genes are TRBV28 and TRBJ2-7; D not certain. CDR3 length: 12 amino acids. The ends were cut back, 5 bases at V and 5 bases at J, with 10 bases in the middle. In germline, CDR1 is MDHEN, CDR2 SYDVKM. The CDR3 DNA follows: TGTGCCAGCAGTCCAACAATCAACGAGCAGTACTTC. Translating it yields CASSPTINEQYF.

The rearrangement uses TRBV27 and TRBJ2-7, with D unclear. Trimming shortened V by 4 bases and J by 4 bases, and 11 bases separated the two germline ends. The V gene's germline CDR1 is MNHEY and CDR2 SMNVEV (reference sequence). This CDR3 is built from 13 residues. The CDR3: CASSSFAGYEQYF. As DNA, the CDR3 is TGTGCCAGCAGTTCTTTTGCCGGGTACGAGCAGTACTTC.

This clone was counted ten times or more. The chain recombines TRBV27 with TRBJ2-7; 11 bases agree with TRBD1. Germline V CDR1 and CDR2: MNHEY, SMNVEV (reference sequence). This CDR3 spans 14 amino acids. V was pared by 2 bases and J by 5 bases, with 2 bases of the junction left unmatched. CDR3: CASSLRTGGDEQYF. The CDR3 region has the DNA TGTGCCAGCAGTTTACGGACAGGGGGCGACGAGCAGTACTTC.

This clone has at least ten counts. The chain carries TRBV3-1 (or the pseudogene TRBV3-2) and TRBJ2-7; perhaps TRBD2 as D (6 bases). The CDR3 is 14 amino acids. CDR1 is LGHDT, CDR2 YNNKEL, per germline (reference sequence). V lost 5 bases and J lost 0, with 11 bases in between. CDR3 loop: CASSGREASYEQYF. The CDR3, as DNA: TGTGCCAGCAGCGGGCGGGAAGCCTCCTACGAGCAGTACTTC.

This clone showed up just a few times. The DNA of the CDR3 is TGTGCCAGCAGCTTACACCGACTAGCGGGAGGGCCGGTTTTATCTGAGCAGTTCTTC. Protein sequence: CASSLHRLAGGPVLSEQFF. The rearrangement joins TRBV7-3 to TRBJ2-1; 14 nucleotides line up with TRBD2. V lost 2 bases to trimming and J lost 9 bases; unmatched junction nucleotides: 15. Germline CDR1 SGHTA, CDR2 FQGTGA. The CDR3 loop spans 19 amino acids.

This chain connects TRBV28 to TRBJ1-4, with a tentative D call TRBD1 (5 bases). The CDR3 has 15 amino acids. Germline V gene data show CDR1 as MDHEN and CDR2 as SYDVKM. Trimming stripped 6 bases from V and 7 bases from J, with 18 bases between. The CDR3 DNA follows: TGTGCCAGCAGGTCCGCCGGGACTAAAGGTGAAAAACTGTTTTTT. This gives the protein CASRSAGTKGEKLFF.

The V gene is TRBV3-1 (or the pseudogene TRBV3-2), the J gene TRBJ2-7; a possible D gene is TRBD2 (6 bases). Germline V gives CDR1 LGHDT, CDR2 YNNKEL (reference sequence). The V end lost 1 base, the J end lost 7 bases, and 8 bases lay between the germline ends. This CDR3 has 12 residues. CDR3 region: CASSQGGGEQYF. CDR3 coding DNA: TGTGCCAGCAGCCAAGGGGGAGGAGAGCAGTACTTC.

This clone occurred once. The chain links TRBV2 to TRBJ2-7, with a weak D call TRBD2 (6 bases). Trimming stripped 7 bases from V and 2 bases from J, with 27 bases between. The CDR3 is 18 amino acids. Germline CDR1 and CDR2: SNHLY and FYNNEI. In DNA, the CDR3 is TGTGCCAGCATAAGGCGGGACTTTATAAAGACCGAGACCTACGAGCAGTACTTC. Translated: CASIRRDFIKTETYEQYF.

For this clone: The junction and the germline gene differ at one end; a read error may be behind it. The chain joins TRBV30 to TRBJ1-2; a weak D match, TRBD1 (5 bases). Germline V CDR1 and CDR2: GTSNPN, SVGIG (reference sequence). This CDR3 has 12 amino acids. DNA of the CDR3: TGTGCCCGGAGGTCTCAGGGTTATGGCTACACCTTC. Its protein product is CARRSQGYGYTF.

This sequence joins TRBV14 and TRBJ2-5, with D maybe TRBD1 (5 bases). CDR3 length equals 15 residues. Between the trimmed V and J ends, which lost 1 base and 5 bases, there was a span of 14 bases. Per germline, CDR1 SGHDN and CDR2 FVKESK. The CDR3 protein is CASSQGFRVAETQYF. CDR3 nucleotides: TGTGCCAGCAGCCAAGGTTTCAGGGTCGCGGAGACCCAGTACTTC.

The CDR3 reads CASSLSWGPGYEQYF. In DNA form, the CDR3 reads TGTGCCAGCAGCTTGTCATGGGGGCCGGGGTACGAGCAGTACTTC. The chain uses TRBV5-5 and TRBJ2-7, with D possibly TRBD1 on 6 matching bases. V gave up 1 base and J gave up 4 bases, with 15 bases separating them. The CDR3 runs to 15 residues. Germline CDR1 is SGHKS and CDR2 is YYEKEE (reference sequence).

A word on this clone: Other DNA sequences in the sample encode the same CDR3. V is TRBV12-3 or TRBV12-4 and J is TRBJ1-1; 7 bases map to TRBD1. The CDR3 covers 11 residues. Trimming removed 5 bases from V and 8 bases from J; junction bases left unmatched: 2. Here the CDR3 DNA reads TGTGCCAGCAGTCGGACAGGAGAAGCTTTCTTT. It translates to CASSRTGEAFF.

CDR3 amino acids: CASSLVAGGLGSTDTQYF. Here the CDR3 DNA reads TGTGCCAGCAGCTTAGTTGCGGGGGGGCTAGGTAGCACAGATACGCAGTATTTT. The chain recombines TRBV7-2 with TRBJ2-3, with 9 bases lining up with TRBD2. With 1 base clipped from V and 0 bases from J, the junction kept 8 bases outside the gene matches. The CDR3 is made up of 18 amino acids. In germline, CDR1 is SGHTA, CDR2 FQGNSA.

This chain links TRBV7-9 with TRBJ2-7, with a possible D match to TRBD1 (5 bases). Germline values: CDR1 SEHNR, CDR2 FQNEAQ (reference sequence). The CDR3 runs to 14 residues. V lost 3 bases and J lost 1, with 10 bases in between. The CDR3 is CASSLGQWSYEQYF. CDR3 DNA: TGTGCCAGCAGCTTGGGGCAGTGGTCCTACGAGCAGTACTTC.

This chain links TRBV4-2 with TRBJ2-5; D is unresolved. V lost 1 base and J lost 1, with 4 bases in between. The CDR3 sequence is 13 residues long. Germline loops: CDR1 LGHNA, CDR2 YNFKEQ. The CDR3 sequence is CASSQGPQETQYF. The CDR3 DNA sequence: TGTGCCAGCAGCCAAGGGCCCCAAGAGACCCAGTACTTC.

The chain carries TRBV5-6 and TRBJ2-7, with 7 positions matching TRBD2. Germline CDR1 SGHDT, CDR2 YYEEEE. Germline trimming cut 4 bases from V and 3 bases from J; bases unmatched to any gene: 7. The CDR3 loop spans 14 amino acids. CDR3 in amino acids: CASSAGRSGYEQYF. As DNA, the CDR3 is TGTGCCAGCAGCGCCGGGAGGTCTGGCTACGAGCAGTACTTC.